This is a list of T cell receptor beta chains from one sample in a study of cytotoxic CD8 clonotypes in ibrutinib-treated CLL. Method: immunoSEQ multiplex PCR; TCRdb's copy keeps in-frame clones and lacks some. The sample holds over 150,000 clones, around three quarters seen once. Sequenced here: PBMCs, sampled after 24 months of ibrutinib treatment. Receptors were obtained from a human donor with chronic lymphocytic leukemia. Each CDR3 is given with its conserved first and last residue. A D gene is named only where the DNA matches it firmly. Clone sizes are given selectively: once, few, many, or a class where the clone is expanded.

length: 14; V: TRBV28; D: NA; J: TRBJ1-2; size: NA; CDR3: CAIGQVTEVYGYTF; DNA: TGTGCCATCGGTCAAGTGACAGAAGTGTATGGCTACACCTTC
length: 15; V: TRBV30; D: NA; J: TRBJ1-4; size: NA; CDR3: CAWSGGATSNEKLFF; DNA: TGTGCCTGGAGTGGCGGGGCGACGTCTAATGAAAAACTGTTTTTT
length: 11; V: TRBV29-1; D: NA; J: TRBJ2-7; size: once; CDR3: CSVEDSNEQYF; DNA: TGCAGCGTTGAAGATTCTAACGAGCAGTACTTC
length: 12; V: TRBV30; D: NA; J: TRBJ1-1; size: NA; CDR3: CAWTEVNTEAFF; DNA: TGTGCCTGGACAGAAGTGAACACTGAAGCTTTCTTT
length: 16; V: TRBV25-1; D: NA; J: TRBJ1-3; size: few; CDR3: CASSEWRGYSGNTIYF; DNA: TGTGCCAGCAGTGAATGGCGGGGGTACTCTGGAAACACCATATATTTT
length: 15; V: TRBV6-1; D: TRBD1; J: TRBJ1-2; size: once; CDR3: CASSDRGRGDYGYTF; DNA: TGTGCCAGCAGTGACAGGGGGCGAGGAGACTATGGCTACACCTTC
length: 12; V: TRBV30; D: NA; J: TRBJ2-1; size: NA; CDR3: CAWSTSLDEQFF; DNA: TGTGCCTGGAGCACATCCCTGGATGAGCAGTTCTTC
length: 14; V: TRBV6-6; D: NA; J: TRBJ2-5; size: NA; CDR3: CASSPGQNQETQYF; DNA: TGTGCCAGCAGTCCTGGACAGAATCAAGAGACCCAGTACTTC
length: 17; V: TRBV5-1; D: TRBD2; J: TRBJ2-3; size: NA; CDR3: CASSLGRTSGRSDTQYF; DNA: TGCGCCAGCAGCTTGGGGCGGACTAGCGGGAGGTCTGATACGCAGTATTTT
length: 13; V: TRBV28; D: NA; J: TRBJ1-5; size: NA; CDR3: CASEGRDDQPQHF; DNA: TGTGCCAGCGAGGGCAGGGACGATCAGCCCCAGCATTTT
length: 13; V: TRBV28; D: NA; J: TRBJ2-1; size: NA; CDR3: CASRSGTYNEQFF; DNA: TGTGCCAGCAGGTCCGGGACCTACAATGAGCAGTTCTTC
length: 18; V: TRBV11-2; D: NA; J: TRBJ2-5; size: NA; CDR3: CASSLASQRRVGQETQYF; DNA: TGTGCCAGCAGCTTAGCGTCACAGAGGAGGGTAGGCCAAGAGACCCAGTACTTC
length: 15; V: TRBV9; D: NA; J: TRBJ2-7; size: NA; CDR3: CASSVEDGRFYEQYF; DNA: TGTGCCAGCAGCGTAGAGGACGGCCGCTTCTACGAGCAGTACTTC
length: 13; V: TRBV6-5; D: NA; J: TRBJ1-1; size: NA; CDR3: CASSSPLNTEAFF; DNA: TGTGCCAGCAGTTCCCCCTTAAACACTGAAGCTTTCTTT
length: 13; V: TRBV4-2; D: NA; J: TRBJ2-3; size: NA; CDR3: CASSRTGTDTQYF; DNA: TGTGCCAGCAGCCGCACAGGAACAGATACGCAGTATTTT
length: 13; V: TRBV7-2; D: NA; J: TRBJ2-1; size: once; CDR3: CASSLAPSREQFF; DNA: TGTGCCAGCAGCTTAGCGCCCTCTCGGGAGCAGTTCTTC
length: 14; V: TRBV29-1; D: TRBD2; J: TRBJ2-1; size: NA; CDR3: CSAGGPLSYNEQFF; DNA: TGCAGCGCGGGAGGTCCCCTCTCCTACAATGAGCAGTTCTTC
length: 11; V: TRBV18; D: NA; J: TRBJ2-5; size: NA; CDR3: CASSQQETQYF; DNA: TGTGCCAGCTCTCAACAAGAGACCCAGTACTTC
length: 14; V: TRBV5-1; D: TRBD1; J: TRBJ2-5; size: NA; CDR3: CASSTGTGGETQYF; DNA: TGCGCCAGCAGCACCGGGACAGGGGGAGAGACCCAGTACTTC
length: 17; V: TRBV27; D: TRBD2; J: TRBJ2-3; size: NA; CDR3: CASSLQGGSRRTDTQYF; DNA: TGTGCCAGCAGTTTACAGGGAGGGAGTAGACGCACAGATACGCAGTATTTT
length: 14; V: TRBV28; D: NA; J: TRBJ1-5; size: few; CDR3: CASSDLPGDQPQHF; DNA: TGTGCCAGCAGTGATCTCCCGGGGGATCAGCCCCAGCATTTT
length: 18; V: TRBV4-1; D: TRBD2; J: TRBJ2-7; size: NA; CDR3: CASSHTTSGRFFSYEQYF; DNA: TGCGCCAGCAGCCATACGACTAGCGGGAGGTTTTTCTCCTACGAGCAGTACTTC
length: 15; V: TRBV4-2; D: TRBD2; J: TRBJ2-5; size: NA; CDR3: CASSQAAGVRETQYF; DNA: TGTGCCAGCAGCCAAGCCGCGGGGGTCCGGGAGACCCAGTACTTC
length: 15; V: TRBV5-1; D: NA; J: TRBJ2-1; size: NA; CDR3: CASSLEGRADNEQFF; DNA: TGCGCCAGCAGCTTGGAAGGGCGGGCGGACAATGAGCAGTTCTTC
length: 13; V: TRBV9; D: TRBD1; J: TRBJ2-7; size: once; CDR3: CASSPGQDYEQYF; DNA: TGTGCCAGCAGCCCAGGACAGGACTACGAGCAGTACTTC
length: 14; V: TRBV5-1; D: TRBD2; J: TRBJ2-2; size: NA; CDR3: CASSPVGGTGELFF; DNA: TGCGCCAGCAGCCCCGTCGGGGGGACCGGGGAGCTGTTTTTT
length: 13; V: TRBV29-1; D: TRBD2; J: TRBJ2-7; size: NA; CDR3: CSVVSSGAYEQYF; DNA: TGCAGCGTTGTATCTAGCGGGGCCTACGAGCAGTACTTC
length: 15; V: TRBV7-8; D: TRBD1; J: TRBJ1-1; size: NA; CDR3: CASSLVPGQALRAFF; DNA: TGTGCCAGCAGCTTGGTACCGGGACAGGCGCTTCGGGCTTTCTTT
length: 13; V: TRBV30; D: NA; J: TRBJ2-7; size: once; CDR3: CAWSVHAMGEQYF; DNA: TGTGCCTGGAGTGTACATGCTATGGGCGAGCAGTACTTC
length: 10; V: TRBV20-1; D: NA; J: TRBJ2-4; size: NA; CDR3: CSASLRDQYF; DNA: TGCAGTGCTAGCCTGCGGGATCAGTACTTC
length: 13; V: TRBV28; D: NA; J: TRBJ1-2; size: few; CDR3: CASSLTTGDGYTF; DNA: TGTGCCAGCAGTCTCACGACTGGGGATGGCTACACCTTC
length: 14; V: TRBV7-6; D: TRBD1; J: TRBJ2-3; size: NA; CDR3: CASSLTGGADTQYF; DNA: TGTGCCAGCAGTTTGACAGGGGGCGCAGATACGCAGTATTTT
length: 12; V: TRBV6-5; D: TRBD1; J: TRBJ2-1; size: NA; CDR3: CASSTRGLAQFF; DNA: TGTGCCAGCAGTACCAGGGGGCTTGCGCAGTTCTTC
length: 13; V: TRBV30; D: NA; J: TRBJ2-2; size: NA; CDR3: CAWSTVNTGELFF; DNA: TGTGCCTGGAGTACCGTGAACACCGGGGAGCTGTTTTTT
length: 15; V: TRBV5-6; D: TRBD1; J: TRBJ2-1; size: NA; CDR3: CASSLVGGDVDEQFF; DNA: TGTGCCAGCAGCCTCGTAGGGGGCGACGTCGATGAGCAGTTCTTC
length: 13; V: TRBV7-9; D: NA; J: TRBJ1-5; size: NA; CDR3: CASSSQERQPQHF; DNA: TGTGCCAGCAGCTCCCAAGAGAGGCAGCCCCAGCATTTT
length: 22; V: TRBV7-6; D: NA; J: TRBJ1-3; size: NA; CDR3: CASSLVPGSGPLLPSNGNTIYF; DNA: TGTGCCAGCAGCTTAGTCCCAGGGTCAGGACCTCTATTACCTTCGAATGGAAACACCATATATTTT
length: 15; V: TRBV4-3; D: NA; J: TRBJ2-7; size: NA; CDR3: CASSQYLSSFYEQYF; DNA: TGCGCCAGCAGCCAATATTTATCTAGCTTCTACGAGCAGTACTTC
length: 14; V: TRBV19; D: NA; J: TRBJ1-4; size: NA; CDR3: CASSPTWGYEKLFF; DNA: TGTGCCAGTAGCCCCACATGGGGGTATGAAAAACTGTTTTTT
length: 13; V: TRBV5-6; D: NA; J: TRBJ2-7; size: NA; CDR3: CASSFMGSYEQYF; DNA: TGTGCCAGCAGCTTTATGGGCTCCTACGAGCAGTACTTC
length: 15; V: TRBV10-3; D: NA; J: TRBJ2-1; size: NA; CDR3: CAISETGVRGNEQFF; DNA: TGTGCCATCAGCGAAACAGGGGTACGGGGGAATGAGCAGTTCTTC
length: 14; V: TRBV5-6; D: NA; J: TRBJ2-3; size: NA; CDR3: CASSFTHATDTQYF; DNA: TGTGCCAGCAGCTTCACTCACGCCACAGATACGCAGTATTTT
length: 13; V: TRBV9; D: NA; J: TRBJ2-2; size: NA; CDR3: CASSLAWHGELFF; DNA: TGTGCCAGCAGCCTAGCGTGGCACGGGGAGCTGTTTTTT
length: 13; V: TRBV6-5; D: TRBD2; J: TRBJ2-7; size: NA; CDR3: CASRREGSYEQYF; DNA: TGTGCCAGCAGGAGGGAGGGGTCCTACGAGCAGTACTTC
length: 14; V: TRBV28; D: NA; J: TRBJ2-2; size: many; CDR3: CASSLGGDTGELFF; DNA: TGTGCCAGCAGTTTAGGGGGAGACACCGGGGAGCTGTTTTTT
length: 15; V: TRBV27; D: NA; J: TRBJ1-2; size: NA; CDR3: CASSLSLKTTYGYTF; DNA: TGTGCCAGCAGTTTATCTCTCAAAACAACTTATGGCTACACCTTC
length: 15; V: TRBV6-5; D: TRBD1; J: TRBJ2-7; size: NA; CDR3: CASSYRGTGAHEQYF; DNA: TGTGCCAGCAGTTACAGGGGGACAGGGGCCCACGAGCAGTACTTC
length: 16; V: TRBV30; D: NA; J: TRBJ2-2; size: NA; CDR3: CAWSVLGPSSSGELFF; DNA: TGTGCCTGGAGTGTACTAGGGCCATCGAGTTCCGGGGAGCTGTTTTTT
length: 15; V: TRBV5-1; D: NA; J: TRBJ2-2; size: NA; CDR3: CASSLFLENTGELFF; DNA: TGCGCCAGCAGCTTGTTCTTAGAGAACACCGGGGAGCTGTTTTTT
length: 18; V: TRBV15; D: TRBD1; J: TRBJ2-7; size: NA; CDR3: CATSNLGGFGELTAEQYF; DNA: TGTGCCACCAGCAATTTAGGGGGCTTTGGGGAGCTCACGGCTGAGCAGTACTTC
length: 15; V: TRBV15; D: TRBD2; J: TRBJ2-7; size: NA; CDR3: CATSRGLAGDYEQYF; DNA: TGTGCCACCAGCAGAGGACTAGCGGGAGACTACGAGCAGTACTTC
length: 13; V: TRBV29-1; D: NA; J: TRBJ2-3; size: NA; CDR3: CSVVTASTDTQYF; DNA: TGCAGCGTTGTGACAGCTAGCACAGATACGCAGTATTTT
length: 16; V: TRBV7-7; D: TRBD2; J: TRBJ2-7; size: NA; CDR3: CASSLGASGSSSEQYF; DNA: TGTGCTAGCAGCTTAGGAGCTAGCGGGAGCTCGTCCGAGCAGTACTTC